The rows below give T cell receptor beta chains drawn from one sample of a study of beta chain features in type 1 diabetes. TCRdb's copy holds only in-frame clones and misses some; the assay was immunoSEQ multiplex PCR. Of about 290,000 clones in the sample, 7.5% to 9.5% were seen once. The material sequenced was central memory CD4+ T cells from blood. These TCRs come from a woman aged 18-29 years in good health. CDR3s include the opening cysteine and the closing phenylalanine or tryptophan. Fields, in order: D gene, J gene, V gene, clone size, CDR3 DNA, CDR3 protein. The D gene is left open where the match is weak. Some rows mark clone size as missing; the rest say once, few, many or name a class of expanded clone.

d_call: TRBD2; j_call: TRBJ2-1; v_call: TRBV7-2; clone_size: many; cdr3_nt: TGTGCCAGCAGCCCCCCCCGGGGGGACCTCAACAATGAGCAGTTCTTC; cdr3_aa: CASSPPRGDLNNEQFF
d_call: -; j_call: TRBJ1-5; v_call: TRBV7-3; clone_size: -; cdr3_nt: TGTGCCAGCAGTTTATTTGCGGATAATCAGCCCCAGCATTTT; cdr3_aa: CASSLFADNQPQHF
d_call: TRBD1; j_call: TRBJ2-1; v_call: TRBV4-1; clone_size: -; cdr3_nt: TGTGCCAGCAGCCAGGGACAGGGACCTAACAATGAGCAGTTCTTC; cdr3_aa: CASSQGQGPNNEQFF
d_call: TRBD2; j_call: TRBJ2-5; v_call: TRBV2; clone_size: -; cdr3_nt: TGTGCCAGCAGTGAGAGGCGGGGGGAGACCCAGTACTTC; cdr3_aa: CASSERRGETQYF
d_call: -; j_call: TRBJ1-1; v_call: TRBV2; clone_size: few; cdr3_nt: TGTGCCAGCAGGGAGGACACGTTTGAAGCTTTCTTT; cdr3_aa: CASREDTFEAFF
d_call: -; j_call: TRBJ1-1; v_call: TRBV19; clone_size: -; cdr3_nt: TGTGCCAGTAGAGGGGGGATCACTGAAGCTTTCTTT; cdr3_aa: CASRGGITEAFF
d_call: -; j_call: TRBJ1-1; v_call: TRBV30; clone_size: -; cdr3_nt: TGTGCCTGGAGTGTCGAGTCAGCGCTTTACACTGAAGCTTTCTTT; cdr3_aa: CAWSVESALYTEAFF
d_call: TRBD1; j_call: TRBJ1-1; v_call: TRBV7-2; clone_size: few; cdr3_nt: TGTGCCAGCAGCTTAGCGACAGGGAGGCCTGAAGCTTTCTTT; cdr3_aa: CASSLATGRPEAFF
d_call: TRBD2; j_call: TRBJ2-5; v_call: TRBV4-2; clone_size: -; cdr3_nt: TGTGCCAGCAGCCAAAAGCGGGGGGGTGAAGAGACCCAGTACTTC; cdr3_aa: CASSQKRGGEETQYF
d_call: TRBD1; j_call: TRBJ1-1; v_call: TRBV5-1; clone_size: -; cdr3_nt: TGCGCCAGCAGGCCAACAGGGGTGAACACTGAAGCTTTCTTT; cdr3_aa: CASRPTGVNTEAFF
d_call: -; j_call: TRBJ2-5; v_call: TRBV7-2; clone_size: -; cdr3_nt: TGTGCCAGCAGCTTATTGGGGGGACTCAGTTGGTCAGAGACCCAGTACTTC; cdr3_aa: CASSLLGGLSWSETQYF
d_call: TRBD2; j_call: TRBJ2-3; v_call: TRBV19; clone_size: -; cdr3_nt: TGTGCCAGTGTCGGGACTAGCCCAACAGATACGCAGTATTTT; cdr3_aa: CASVGTSPTDTQYF
d_call: -; j_call: TRBJ1-5; v_call: TRBV5-6; clone_size: few; cdr3_nt: TGTGCCAGCAGCGTGCTTCGGGAGAACCGCAATCAGCCCCAGCATTTT; cdr3_aa: CASSVLRENRNQPQHF
d_call: -; j_call: TRBJ1-2; v_call: TRBV6-5; clone_size: few; cdr3_nt: TGTGCCAGCACGTGGGATTCGAGAGGGCCCTATGGCTACACCTTC; cdr3_aa: CASTWDSRGPYGYTF
d_call: TRBD2; j_call: TRBJ2-1; v_call: TRBV5-1; clone_size: few; cdr3_nt: TGCGCCAGCAGCTTGGATCTAGCGGGAGTAGGGATGGATGAGCAGTTCTTC; cdr3_aa: CASSLDLAGVGMDEQFF
d_call: TRBD1; j_call: TRBJ1-5; v_call: TRBV27; clone_size: -; cdr3_nt: TGTGCCAGCAGTTTATTCTCCAAACCTTGGGAGGGGACAGGGGGCGATCAGCCCCAGCATTTT; cdr3_aa: CASSLFSKPWEGTGGDQPQHF
d_call: -; j_call: TRBJ1-2; v_call: TRBV27; clone_size: few; cdr3_nt: TGTGCCAGCAGTACCAGGACAGCTTATGGCTACACCTTC; cdr3_aa: CASSTRTAYGYTF
d_call: -; j_call: TRBJ1-1; v_call: TRBV5-6; clone_size: -; cdr3_nt: TGTGCCAGCAGCCATGAGGCCACGGGGGCACGAACTGAAGCTTTCTTT; cdr3_aa: CASSHEATGARTEAFF
d_call: -; j_call: TRBJ1-1; v_call: TRBV30; clone_size: few; cdr3_nt: TGTGCCTGGGTACCAGGGGTTCGGAACACTGAAGCTTTCTTT; cdr3_aa: CAWVPGVRNTEAFF
d_call: -; j_call: TRBJ2-6; v_call: TRBV9; clone_size: few; cdr3_nt: TGTGCCAGCAGCGTAGGAGAGGTCCCTCCCCCCTCTGGGGCCAACGTCCTGACTTTC; cdr3_aa: CASSVGEVPPPSGANVLTF
d_call: -; j_call: TRBJ2-2; v_call: TRBV7-6; clone_size: few; cdr3_nt: TGTGCCAGCAGCTTAGTACCCAGGGAAACCGGGGAGCTGTTTTTT; cdr3_aa: CASSLVPRETGELFF
d_call: TRBD2; j_call: TRBJ2-3; v_call: TRBV5-1; clone_size: -; cdr3_nt: TGCGCCAGCAGCTCGATAGCGGGAGGCACAGATACGCAGTATTTT; cdr3_aa: CASSSIAGGTDTQYF
d_call: -; j_call: TRBJ2-2; v_call: TRBV11-2; clone_size: few; cdr3_nt: TGTGCCAGCAGCTTAGGGGTTGGGAGCGGGGAGCTGTTTTTT; cdr3_aa: CASSLGVGSGELFF
d_call: -; j_call: TRBJ1-4; v_call: TRBV4-3; clone_size: many; cdr3_nt: TGCGCCAGCAGCCAAGATGTGACAGGAGATGAAAAACTGTTTTTT; cdr3_aa: CASSQDVTGDEKLFF
d_call: TRBD1; j_call: TRBJ1-1; v_call: TRBV10-3; clone_size: -; cdr3_nt: TGTGCCATCAGTGAGTCGACCGGACAGGGTCGTACTGAAGCTTTCTTT; cdr3_aa: CAISESTGQGRTEAFF
d_call: -; j_call: TRBJ2-4; v_call: TRBV21-1; clone_size: few; cdr3_nt: TGTGCCAGCAGGATAAAAACCAGGGGAGCCAAAAACATTCAGTACTTC; cdr3_aa: CASRIKTRGAKNIQYF
d_call: -; j_call: TRBJ1-1; v_call: TRBV12-5; clone_size: -; cdr3_nt: TGTGCTAGTGGTCTGTCCTGGGGCACTGAAGCTTTCTTT; cdr3_aa: CASGLSWGTEAFF
d_call: -; j_call: TRBJ1-2; v_call: TRBV9; clone_size: -; cdr3_nt: TGTGCCAGCAGCGGTCTAAACAGGGTATCTGGCTACACCTTC; cdr3_aa: CASSGLNRVSGYTF
d_call: -; j_call: TRBJ2-7; v_call: TRBV7-9; clone_size: few; cdr3_nt: TGTGCCAGCAGCGTTACCCGGACAGCCGCCTACGAGCAGTACTTC; cdr3_aa: CASSVTRTAAYEQYF
d_call: -; j_call: TRBJ1-2; v_call: TRBV14; clone_size: few; cdr3_nt: TGTGCCAGCAGCCAAGGGACAGCTATCTATGGCTACACCTTC; cdr3_aa: CASSQGTAIYGYTF
d_call: -; j_call: TRBJ1-5; v_call: TRBV7-2; clone_size: many; cdr3_nt: TGTGCCAGCAGCTTATCGGGGGCGATAAACCAGCCCCAGCATTTT; cdr3_aa: CASSLSGAINQPQHF
d_call: -; j_call: TRBJ2-5; v_call: TRBV5-1; clone_size: -; cdr3_nt: TGCGCCAGCAGCTTTGGGGTAGCAGAGACCCAGTACTTC; cdr3_aa: CASSFGVAETQYF
d_call: -; j_call: TRBJ2-5; v_call: TRBV6-6; clone_size: -; cdr3_nt: TGTGCCAGCAGTTACAGCAGCCAAGAGACCCAGTACTTC; cdr3_aa: CASSYSSQETQYF
d_call: -; j_call: TRBJ1-1; v_call: TRBV4-2; clone_size: many; cdr3_nt: TGTGCCAGCAGCCAAGATCTTTGGACTGAAGCTTTCTTT; cdr3_aa: CASSQDLWTEAFF
d_call: -; j_call: TRBJ1-5; v_call: TRBV30; clone_size: -; cdr3_nt: TGTGCCTGGAGTGTATGGTCAGGGGATCAGCCCCAGCATTTT; cdr3_aa: CAWSVWSGDQPQHF
d_call: TRBD1; j_call: TRBJ2-7; v_call: TRBV18; clone_size: few; cdr3_nt: TGTGCCAGCTCACGAAACCCCACAGGGGGCATATACGAGCAGTACTTC; cdr3_aa: CASSRNPTGGIYEQYF
d_call: -; j_call: TRBJ2-7; v_call: TRBV7-9; clone_size: -; cdr3_nt: TGTGCCAGCAGCTTAGGAACCAACACAGGCGAGCAGTACTTC; cdr3_aa: CASSLGTNTGEQYF
d_call: -; j_call: TRBJ1-6; v_call: TRBV4-1; clone_size: few; cdr3_nt: TGCGCCAGCAGCCAAGACGGTCAGGGCTCACCCCTCCACTTT; cdr3_aa: CASSQDGQGSPLHF
d_call: -; j_call: TRBJ1-6; v_call: TRBV7-6; clone_size: few; cdr3_nt: TGTGCCAGCAGCTTCAGGCTCCTCGGCGATAATTCACCCCTCCACTTT; cdr3_aa: CASSFRLLGDNSPLHF
d_call: -; j_call: TRBJ2-2; v_call: TRBV19; clone_size: few; cdr3_nt: TGTGCCAGTAGTATAGGACAGACGAACACCGGGGAGCTGTTTTTT; cdr3_aa: CASSIGQTNTGELFF
d_call: TRBD2; j_call: TRBJ2-7; v_call: TRBV5-4; clone_size: few; cdr3_nt: TGTGCCAGCAGCCCAGGACTAGCGGGAGGGTCCCCCTACGAGCAGTACTTC; cdr3_aa: CASSPGLAGGSPYEQYF
d_call: -; j_call: TRBJ2-6; v_call: TRBV25-1; clone_size: few; cdr3_nt: TGTGCCAGCAGTGAGCGTTGGGGACCTGGGGCCAACGTCCTGACTTTC; cdr3_aa: CASSERWGPGANVLTF
d_call: TRBD2; j_call: TRBJ2-3; v_call: TRBV7-2; clone_size: -; cdr3_nt: TGTGCCAGCAGCCCCCGAGGTACGGGGGGGCGAGATACGCAGTATTTT; cdr3_aa: CASSPRGTGGRDTQYF
d_call: TRBD1; j_call: TRBJ2-3; v_call: TRBV6-6; clone_size: few; cdr3_nt: TGTGCCAGCAGTTCCGGTCCAGGGGGCTTGGATACGCAGTATTTT; cdr3_aa: CASSSGPGGLDTQYF